These T cell receptor beta chains were read from a single sample in a study of T-cell memory formation after mild COVID-19. From the 5' RACE reads, TCRdb called clonotypes with MiXCR, one entry per CDR3 protein. The sample consists of 150,000 or so distinct CDR3 sequences, approximately 26% of them appearing once. Sequencing was performed on PBMCs or a T cell subset sorted from them (not recorded which). The receptors stem from an adult woman who had mild COVID-19 (a few samples of this study predate the infection). Cell type and time point are not known. CDR3s include the opening cysteine and the closing phenylalanine or tryptophan. D genes are given only for firm matches. Clone size is given for some rows only: seen once, a few or many times, or a class if the clone is expanded.

abundance,v_gene,d_gene,j_gene,CDR3nt,CDR3aa
many,TRBV25-1,TRBD2,TRBJ2-5,TGTGCCAGCAGTGAATTTACTAGCGGAGAAGAGACCCAGTACTTC,CASSEFTSGEETQYF
.,TRBV28,.,TRBJ2-5,TGTGCCAGCAGTTTAACAGAGGGCCGGGAGACCCAGTACTTC,CASSLTEGRETQYF
.,TRBV6-5,TRBD2,TRBJ2-3,TGTGCCAGCAGTGGACTCGGGGGGTCTAGCACAGATACGCAGTATTTT,CASSGLGGSSTDTQYF
.,TRBV4-1,.,TRBJ2-1,TGCGCCAGCAGCCAATATCCCCGAGCCCCAACCTACAATGAGCAGTTCTTC,CASSQYPRAPTYNEQFF
.,TRBV9,TRBD1,TRBJ2-1,TGTGCCAGCAGCTCCCTGCGACAGGGTCTCCGGAATGAGCAGTTCTTC,CASSSLRQGLRNEQFF
medium-sized,TRBV7-6,.,TRBJ2-3,TGTGCCAGCAGCGTAACCCAAGAGGACAGCGCTAGCACAGATACGCAGTATTTT,CASSVTQEDSASTDTQYF
.,TRBV7-3,TRBD1,TRBJ2-1,TGTGCCAGCAGCTCACAGGGACAGGGAATCCATGAGCAGTTCTTC,CASSSQGQGIHEQFF
few,TRBV20-1,.,TRBJ2-3,TGCAGTGCTAGAGATTTTGAGGGAGATCGGCCAGATACGCAGTATTTT,CSARDFEGDRPDTQYF
.,TRBV9,.,TRBJ2-6,TGTGCCAGCAGCGCCCCTCTCGGACCTTGGGCCAACGTCCTGACTTTC,CASSAPLGPWANVLTF
.,TRBV19,TRBD1,TRBJ1-2,TGTGCCAGTAGTATAGGGACAGGGAGCGGCTACACCTTC,CASSIGTGSGYTF
few,TRBV29-1,TRBD2,TRBJ2-7,TGCAGCGTTTACGGGAGGGCCTCCGAGCAGTACTTC,CSVYGRASEQYF
few,TRBV7-3,.,TRBJ2-3,TGTGCCAGCAGCTCGCCGGATGGGAGCACAGATACGCAGTATTTT,CASSSPDGSTDTQYF
.,TRBV7-9,.,TRBJ2-3,TGTGCCAGCAGCTCCCTTAAAGGGGGGGGCGCCCCCAGCACAGATACGCAGTATTTT,CASSSLKGGGAPSTDTQYF
.,TRBV27,.,TRBJ2-5,TGTGCCAGCAACCAGTTCCAAGAGACCCAGTACTTC,CASNQFQETQYF
few,TRBV4-1,TRBD1,TRBJ1-2,TGCGCCAGCAGCCCTGGACAGGGAACTAACTATGGCTACACCTTC,CASSPGQGTNYGYTF
.,TRBV7-9,TRBD1,TRBJ2-1,TGTGCCAGCAGCTCGGACAGGGGTAGTGCCTACAATGAGCAGTTCTTC,CASSSDRGSAYNEQFF
few,TRBV7-9,TRBD1,TRBJ2-7,TGTGCCAGCAGCTCGGGGACAGGGGGCGCATACGAGCAGTACTTC,CASSSGTGGAYEQYF
few,TRBV15,.,TRBJ2-7,TGTGCCACCAGCCCGATGGACCCCTACGAGCAGTACTTC,CATSPMDPYEQYF
.,TRBV5-1,.,TRBJ2-1,TGCGCCAGCAGCTTGGAAGGCTTAAGCTCCTACAATGAGCAGTTCTTC,CASSLEGLSSYNEQFF
few,TRBV27,.,TRBJ2-7,TGTGCCAGCAGTGCCCTACCTGGGGGGGGGCTTGAGCAGTACTTC,CASSALPGGGLEQYF
.,TRBV20-1,TRBD2,TRBJ2-3,TGCAGTGCTAGTGACGGCGGGAGGGGCACAGATACGCAGTATTTT,CSASDGGRGTDTQYF
.,TRBV14,TRBD1,TRBJ2-5,TGTGCCAGCAGCCAAGTCACCTACGGGACAGGGCAAGAGACCCAGTACTTC,CASSQVTYGTGQETQYF
few,TRBV20-1,TRBD2,TRBJ2-5,TGCAGTGCTAGAGATCCTAGCGGGGGTCCCGAGACCCAGTACTTC,CSARDPSGGPETQYF
few,TRBV7-9,.,TRBJ2-1,TGTGCCAGCAAACAGGGAAAACCCTACAATGAGCAGTTCTTC,CASKQGKPYNEQFF
.,TRBV18,.,TRBJ2-5,TGTGCCAGCTCACCACGGGGGAGCAGAGAGACCCAGTACTTC,CASSPRGSRETQYF
.,TRBV4-1,TRBD1,TRBJ2-7,TGCGCCAGCAGCCCAAGCCCAGGGGGCTTCTACGAGCAGTACTTC,CASSPSPGGFYEQYF
.,TRBV29-1,.,TRBJ1-5,TGCAGCGTCCGGCTGTTTGGTGGCAATCAGCCCCAGCATTTT,CSVRLFGGNQPQHF
.,TRBV19,.,TRBJ2-7,TGTGCCAGTATCGGGCCCAACCAGGGCCAGCAGTACTTC,CASIGPNQGQQYF
.,TRBV7-9,.,TRBJ2-5,TGTGCCAGCGTAACAAATCAAGAGACCCAGTACTTC,CASVTNQETQYF
few,TRBV27,TRBD2,TRBJ2-1,TGTGCCAGCAGTATGGGACTAGCGGGAGGGCACTACAATGAGCAGTTCTTC,CASSMGLAGGHYNEQFF
.,TRBV15,.,TRBJ1-1,TGTGCCACCAGCCCAGCGGGGTTGGCTCCAGCCAACACTGAAGCTTTCTTT,CATSPAGLAPANTEAFF
.,TRBV13,TRBD2,TRBJ2-5,TGTGCCAGCAGCTCCTGGAGTAGCGGGGAAGAGACCCAGTACTTC,CASSSWSSGEETQYF
few,TRBV7-9,TRBD2,TRBJ2-3,TGTGCCAGCAGCCCTAACCCGGGACTAGCGGGAGTAGGGGATACGCAGTATTTT,CASSPNPGLAGVGDTQYF
few,TRBV7-9,TRBD1,TRBJ2-7,TGTGCCAGCAGCCCGTCCGGGGGACAGGGCAAAGAGCAGTACTTC,CASSPSGGQGKEQYF
few,TRBV5-1,.,TRBJ1-1,TGCGCCAGCAGCTTGTTGGGGTTGGCTGAAGCTTTCTTT,CASSLLGLAEAFF
few,TRBV20-1,.,TRBJ1-1,TGCAGTGCAACAGAGTTATTCTCGAACACTGAAGCTTTCTTT,CSATELFSNTEAFF
.,TRBV15,.,TRBJ2-3,TGTGCCACCAGCAGCGGGAGCCAGACAGATACGCAGTATTTT,CATSSGSQTDTQYF
few,TRBV27,.,TRBJ1-5,TGTGCCAGCAGTTTAAGTCCTCTCATTCCCCAGCATTTT,CASSLSPLIPQHF
many,TRBV7-2,TRBD2,TRBJ2-7,TGTGCCAGCAGCACTATAGCTAGCGGGACCTCCTACGAGCAGTACTTC,CASSTIASGTSYEQYF
.,TRBV20-1,.,TRBJ2-4,TGCAGTGCTAGATCACTCGGGCAGGGAAACATTCAGTACTTC,CSARSLGQGNIQYF
.,TRBV7-6,.,TRBJ2-1,TGTGCCAGCAGCTTAATGCGGAGGGTTCGCAATGAGCAGTTCTTC,CASSLMRRVRNEQFF
few,TRBV4-1,.,TRBJ2-5,TGCGCCAGCAGCCAAGAAGGACGGGGAGAGACCCAGTACTTC,CASSQEGRGETQYF
few,TRBV2,.,TRBJ1-2,TGTGCCAGCAGTTCAGGGGACTATGGCTACACCTTC,CASSSGDYGYTF
.,TRBV9,.,TRBJ2-1,TGTGCCAGCAGCGTCTCCAGGTTTCCCGACGGTGAGCAGTTCTTC,CASSVSRFPDGEQFF
few,TRBV9,.,TRBJ2-5,TGTGCCAGCAGCGTGGAGGCAGGGGTAGAGACCCAGTACTTC,CASSVEAGVETQYF